These T cell receptor beta chains were read from a single sample in a study of T-cell reconstitution after alpha-beta-depleted transplantation in children. TCRdb reanalysed the PCR reads using MiXCR and keeps one entry per CDR3 protein. The sample holds more than 400,000 distinct CDR3 sequences; roughly 44% are singletons and the top ten take around a quarter. Sequences were derived from PBMCs, sampled before TCRalphabeta/CD19-depleted stem cell transplant. These receptors all come from a girl aged 2 to 10 with aplastic anemia, due to receive a stem cell transplant. Each CDR3 is given with its conserved first and last residue. The D gene is left open where the match is weak. Part of the rows lack a size; the others show once, few, many or a class for expanded clones.

clone_size: .; j_call: TRBJ2-3; v_call: TRBV20-1; d_call: TRBD1; cdr3_nt: TGCAGTGCTAGAAACAGGGGTAGCACAGATACGCAGTATTTT; cdr3_aa: CSARNRGSTDTQYF
clone_size: .; j_call: TRBJ2-5; v_call: TRBV15; d_call: .; cdr3_nt: TGTGCCACCAGCAGAGTCCAGGCCTTGACCCAGTACTTC; cdr3_aa: CATSRVQALTQYF
clone_size: .; j_call: TRBJ2-2; v_call: TRBV24-1; d_call: .; cdr3_nt: TGTGCCACCAGTGATCAGTACACCGGGGAGCTGTTTTTT; cdr3_aa: CATSDQYTGELFF
clone_size: many; j_call: TRBJ2-1; v_call: TRBV4-1; d_call: TRBD2; cdr3_nt: TGCGCCAGCAGCCACGAAAGACTAGCGGGAGGGCCAGGTGAGCAGTTCTTC; cdr3_aa: CASSHERLAGGPGEQFF
clone_size: .; j_call: TRBJ1-1; v_call: TRBV11-2; d_call: TRBD1; cdr3_nt: TGTGCCAGCAGCAATCGGACAGGGAAAGCTTTCTTT; cdr3_aa: CASSNRTGKAFF
clone_size: .; j_call: TRBJ2-2; v_call: TRBV20-1; d_call: .; cdr3_nt: TGCAGTGCTAGAGATGATGTTGCGGTTCGCGGGGAGCTGTTTTTT; cdr3_aa: CSARDDVAVRGELFF
clone_size: few; j_call: TRBJ2-1; v_call: TRBV12-3/TRBV12-4; d_call: .; cdr3_nt: TGTGCCAGCAGCGCTCCGGGGCTGAGCTCCTACAATGAGCAGTTCTTC; cdr3_aa: CASSAPGLSSYNEQFF
clone_size: many; j_call: TRBJ2-2; v_call: TRBV29-1; d_call: TRBD2; cdr3_nt: TGCAGCGTTGCCCCCGGGAGGTTAGGGACCGGGGAGCTGTTTTTT; cdr3_aa: CSVAPGRLGTGELFF
clone_size: many; j_call: TRBJ2-1; v_call: TRBV7-2; d_call: TRBD2; cdr3_nt: TGTGCCAGCAGCTTAGTGGTAGCTAGCGGGAGCGTAAATGAGCAGTTCTTC; cdr3_aa: CASSLVVASGSVNEQFF
clone_size: few; j_call: TRBJ2-5; v_call: TRBV5-4; d_call: TRBD1; cdr3_nt: TGTGCCAGCAGCTTGATGACAGGGTGGGGAGAGACCCAGTACTTC; cdr3_aa: CASSLMTGWGETQYF
clone_size: .; j_call: TRBJ2-3; v_call: TRBV28; d_call: TRBD1; cdr3_nt: TGTGCCAGCAGCCAACGGACAGGGGGCCTTGTAACAGATACGCAGTATTTT; cdr3_aa: CASSQRTGGLVTDTQYF
clone_size: .; j_call: TRBJ2-3; v_call: TRBV20-1; d_call: .; cdr3_nt: TGCAGTGCTAGAAATTCCGGACGAGAGGCGCAGTATTTT; cdr3_aa: CSARNSGREAQYF
clone_size: .; j_call: TRBJ2-5; v_call: TRBV6-1; d_call: .; cdr3_nt: TGTGCCAGCAGCTTCGACGGGGGTGGTCAGGAGACCCAGTACTTC; cdr3_aa: CASSFDGGGQETQYF
clone_size: .; j_call: TRBJ2-5; v_call: TRBV15; d_call: TRBD1; cdr3_nt: TGTGCCACCAGCAACGGACAGGGTGGAGAGACCCAGTACTTC; cdr3_aa: CATSNGQGGETQYF
clone_size: .; j_call: TRBJ2-7; v_call: TRBV5-1; d_call: TRBD2; cdr3_nt: TGCGCCAGCAACGGAGGGACTAGCGGGTCCTCCTACGAGCAGTACTTC; cdr3_aa: CASNGGTSGSSYEQYF
clone_size: few; j_call: TRBJ2-7; v_call: TRBV6-5; d_call: .; cdr3_nt: TGTGCCAGCAGTAGACTCGTATCGTTAACCTACGAGCAGTACTTC; cdr3_aa: CASSRLVSLTYEQYF
clone_size: few; j_call: TRBJ2-7; v_call: TRBV11-1; d_call: .; cdr3_nt: TGTGCCAGCAGCGACCCCCGGGCCCGGACAGTAACCGGAAAGTCCTACGAGCAGTACTTC; cdr3_aa: CASSDPRARTVTGKSYEQYF